This TCR beta chain was sequenced for a study of early T cells in non-severe SARS-CoV-2 infection. Study-wide results and limits: Matches to VDJdb favored anti-spike CD8 responses and missed private and CD4 specificities.

This clonotype was detected only a few times. Its antigen is unidentified. TCRdb used MiXCR to reprocess the 5' RACE reads, holding one entry per CDR3 protein. The sample includes tens of thousands of distinct CDR3 sequences, around 11% of them seen just once. The sequencing sample was made of whole blood. The TCR sequence derives from an adult who was a healthcare worker with PCR-confirmed SARS-CoV-2 infection or an uninfected control (not recorded which).

Here the CDR3 DNA reads TGTGCCAGCAGTCCCGGGACAGGGCGTAAGGGCCCCTACGAGCAGTACTTC. Amino acids: CASSPGTGRKGPYEQYF. This chain links TRBV2 with TRBJ2-7; 9 nucleotides align to TRBD1. Trimming took 5 bases from V and 2 from J; bases not matched to a gene: 13. This CDR3 has 17 residues. CDR1 SNHLY and CDR2 FYNNEI come from the germline V gene.